The clone carrying this T cell receptor beta chain was observed a few times. The data stem from a study of beta chain features in type 1 diabetes. Trimming shortened V by 2 bases and J by 0 bases, and 15 bases separated the two germline ends. The germline V gene has CDR1 SGDLS and CDR2 YYNGEE. This CDR3 is 17 amino acids long. Every bit of the isolated RNA underwent reverse transcription, so sequencing read expressed TCRB transcripts. Sequencing was performed with immunoSEQ multiplex PCR; in TCRdb, only in-frame clones are kept and a portion is missing. The repertoire includes under 450,000 clones, 14% of them detected once, and 0.035% to 0.04% sits in the top ten.

The chain carries TRBV9 and TRBJ2-1; D unclear. The TCR comes from a man aged 25 to 45 in good health. The sequenced sample was naive CD4+ T cells from blood. Written as DNA, the CDR3 is TGTGCCAGCAGCGTGGTTAGCCGCCCTGACTCCTACAATGAGCAGTTCTTC. This sequence encodes CASSVVSRPDSYNEQFF.